In this sample, the clone carrying this T cell receptor beta chain turned up once. This specimen comes from a study of immune evolution from preneoplasia to lung adenocarcinoma. Some clones are missing from TCRdb's copy, which holds only in-frame ones; the method was immunoSEQ multiplex PCR. The profile shows about 4,700 clones, roughly 72% of them singletons. Patients had resection in Japan or China between about 2013 and 2017. Germline assignment: CDR1 SGDLS and CDR2 YYNGEE. Between the trimmed V and J ends, which lost 4 bases and 5 bases, there was a span of 18 bases. This CDR3 comprises 15 residues.

This chain joins TRBV9 and TRBJ2-5; either TRBD1 or TRBD2 may supply D (5 bases each). The sequence derives from a person aged 55-80 years with lung adenocarcinoma. The sequenced material came from FFPE minimally invasive lung adenocarcinoma tissue. The CDR3 coding sequence is TGTGCCAGCAGCATCGCCGGGGCGCAGAGGGAGACCCAGTACTTC. This translates into CASSIAGAQRETQYF. Filled out from reference TRBV9 and TRBJ2-5, the complete variable domain reads DSGVTQTPKHLITATGQRVTLRCSPRSGDLSVYWYQQSLDQGLQFLIQYYNGEERAKGNILERFSAQQFPDLHSELNLSSLELGDSALYFCASSIAGAQRETQYFGPGTRLLVL.